This T cell receptor (beta chain) was captured in a study of blood T cell repertoires in COVID-19. For the study at large: PBMCs, B-cell-depleted T cells, or T cells provided the cDNA or gDNA that made up the material.

Per the original data handling: Estimation of nucleated cell counts was performed using reference gene primer amplification. Only in-frame clones appear in the TCRdb table, and some are missing; sequencing was by immunoSEQ multiplex PCR. The V and J calls and clone size were taken over from that table, and D and trimming were inferred from the DNA. This table has about 340,000 clones, 75% to 90% appearing once. Followed over time, Seattle patients had been enrolled while infection was active. Sequenced sample: peripheral blood. The TCR sequence derives from a woman aged 60 to 75 with COVID-19, enrolled during active disease.

This CDR3 reads CASSFSGGLTGELFF. CDR3 DNA sequence: TGTGCCAGCAGCTTCAGCGGGGGGCTCACCGGGGAGCTGTTTTTT. The rearrangement uses TRBV7-2 and TRBJ2-2; 9 positions match TRBD2. With V trimmed by 3 bases and J by 4 bases, 3 bases remained unmatched. CDR1 and CDR2 from the germline V gene are SGHTA and FQGNSA. This CDR3 comprises 15 residues.